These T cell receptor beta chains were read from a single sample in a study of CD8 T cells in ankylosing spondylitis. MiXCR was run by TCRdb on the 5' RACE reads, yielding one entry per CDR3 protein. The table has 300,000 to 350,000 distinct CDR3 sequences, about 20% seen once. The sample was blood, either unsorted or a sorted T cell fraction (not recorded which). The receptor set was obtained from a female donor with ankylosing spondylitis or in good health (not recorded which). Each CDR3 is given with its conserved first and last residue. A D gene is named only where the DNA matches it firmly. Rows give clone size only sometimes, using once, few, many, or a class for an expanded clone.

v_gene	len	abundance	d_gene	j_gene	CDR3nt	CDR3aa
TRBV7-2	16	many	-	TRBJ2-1	TGTGCCAGCAGCTACGGGGGTGGGGAGGTAAGAAATGAGCAGTTCTTC	CASSYGGGEVRNEQFF
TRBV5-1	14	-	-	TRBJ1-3	TGCGCCAGCAGCTTGCAGGGCCCTGGAAACACCATATATTTT	CASSLQGPGNTIYF
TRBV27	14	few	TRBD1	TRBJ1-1	TGTGCCAGCTCGGACAGGGTGGTGTACACTGAAGCTTTCTTT	CASSDRVVYTEAFF
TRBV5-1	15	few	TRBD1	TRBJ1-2	TGCGCCAGCAGCTTGGGAACAGGGGGCAGCTATGGCTACACCTTC	CASSLGTGGSYGYTF
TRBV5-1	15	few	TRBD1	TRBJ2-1	TGCGCCAGCAGCTTGGGCCAGGGGGCGTTCAATGAGCAGTTCTTC	CASSLGQGAFNEQFF
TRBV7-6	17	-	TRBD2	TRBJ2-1	TGTGCCAGCAGCATCCCGAGTCGGGGGGGGTCCTACAATGAGCAGTTCTTC	CASSIPSRGGSYNEQFF
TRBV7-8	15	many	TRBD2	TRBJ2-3	TGTGCCAGCAGCCCACTGACTAGCGGGACCGATACGCAGTATTTT	CASSPLTSGTDTQYF
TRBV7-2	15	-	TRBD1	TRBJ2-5	TGTGCCAGCAGCCAGGGGGCTGGGATAGGGGAGACCCAGTACTTC	CASSQGAGIGETQYF
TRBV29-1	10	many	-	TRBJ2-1	TGCAGCGTTGGAAGCAATGAGCAGTTCTTC	CSVGSNEQFF
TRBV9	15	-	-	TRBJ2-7	TGTGCCAGCAGCGTAGAAGGCGGGTTCCCCTACGAGCAGTACTTC	CASSVEGGFPYEQYF
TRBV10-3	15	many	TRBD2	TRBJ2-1	TGTGCCATCAGTGACGGGGGGGGGACCTCCAATGAGCAGTTCTTC	CAISDGGGTSNEQFF
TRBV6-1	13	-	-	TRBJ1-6	TGTGCCAGCAGCAGACAGGATAATTCACCCCTCCACTTT	CASSRQDNSPLHF
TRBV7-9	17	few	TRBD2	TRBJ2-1	TGTGCCAGCAGCTCCCCTCCACTAGCGGGAGAGCGAAATGAGCAGTTCTTC	CASSSPPLAGERNEQFF
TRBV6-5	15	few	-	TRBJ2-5	TGTGCCAGCAGTTTCCATGCGACAGACCAAGAGACCCAGTACTTC	CASSFHATDQETQYF
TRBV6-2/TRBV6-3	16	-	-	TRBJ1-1	TGTGCCAGCAGGCAAAGGGACCTAAGGACGAACACTGAAGCTTTCTTT	CASRQRDLRTNTEAFF
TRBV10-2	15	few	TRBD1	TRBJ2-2	TGCGCCAGCAAATCCCGGGACAGGGGAGGCGGGGAGCTGTTTTTT	CASKSRDRGGGELFF
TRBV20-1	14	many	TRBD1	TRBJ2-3	TGCAGTGCTAGGTGGCAGGGGGCTGTAAATACGCAGTATTTT	CSARWQGAVNTQYF
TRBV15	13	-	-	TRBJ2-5	TGTGCCACCAGCAGGGACGTCGTGGAGACCCAGTACTTC	CATSRDVVETQYF
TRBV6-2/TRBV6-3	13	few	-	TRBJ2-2	TGTGCCAGCAGTTTGACAGACCTCGGGGAGCTGTTTTTT	CASSLTDLGELFF
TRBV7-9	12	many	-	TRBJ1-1	TGTGCCAGCAGCCGGGACGCCAAGGAAGCTTTCTTT	CASSRDAKEAFF
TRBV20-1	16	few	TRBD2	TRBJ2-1	TGCAGGGGGCGGACTAGCGGGCGAGAGGACGTCAATGAGCAGTTCTTC	CRGRTSGREDVNEQFF
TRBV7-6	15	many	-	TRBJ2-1	TGTGCCAGCAGCTTAGAGACGCACAGGTACGATGAGCAGTTCTTC	CASSLETHRYDEQFF
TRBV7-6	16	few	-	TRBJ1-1	TGTGCCAGCAGCTTCGACACCAACCCTATGAACACTGAAGCTTTCTTT	CASSFDTNPMNTEAFF
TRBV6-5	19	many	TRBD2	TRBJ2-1	TGTGCCAGCAGTTACTCTCTAGCGGGTCGGGTAAGCTCCTACAATGAGCAGTTCTTC	CASSYSLAGRVSSYNEQFF
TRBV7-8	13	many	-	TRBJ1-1	TGTGCCAGCAGCTTAGCCCCGAACACTGAAGCTTTCTTT	CASSLAPNTEAFF
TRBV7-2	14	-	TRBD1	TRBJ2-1	TGTGCCAGCAGGAGGGACAGATATTACAATGAGCAGTTCTTC	CASRRDRYYNEQFF
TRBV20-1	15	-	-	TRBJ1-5	TGCAGTGCCTCGACAGGTTTGGGGGGCAATCAGCCCCAGCATTTT	CSASTGLGGNQPQHF
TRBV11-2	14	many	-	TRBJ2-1	TGTGCCAGCAGCTTAGAGGGCAATAGGGATGAGCAGTTCTTC	CASSLEGNRDEQFF
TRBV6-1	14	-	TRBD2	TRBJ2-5	TGTGCCAGCAGTGGAACTAGCGTCGTGAAGACCCAGTACTTC	CASSGTSVVKTQYF
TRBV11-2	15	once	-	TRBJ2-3	TGTGCCAGCAGCTTAGGCGGGACCATCACAGATACGCAGTATTTT	CASSLGGTITDTQYF
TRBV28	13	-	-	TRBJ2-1	TGTGCCAGCAGTTTCGGGGGGCGCAATGAGCAGTTCTTC	CASSFGGRNEQFF
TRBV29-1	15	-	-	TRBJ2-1	TGCAGCGTTGAAGATGGGGACGGCCGGGAAGGTGAGCAGTTCTTC	CSVEDGDGREGEQFF
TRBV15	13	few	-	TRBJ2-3	TGTGCCACGGGAGCAGGACGCACAGATACGCAGTATTTT	CATGAGRTDTQYF
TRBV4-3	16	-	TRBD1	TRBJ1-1	TGCGCCAGCAGCCAAGAAATCGGCCAGGGGGTATCGGAAGCTTTCTTT	CASSQEIGQGVSEAFF
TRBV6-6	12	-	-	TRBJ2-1	TGTGCCAGCAGGCGAGCGGAGAATGAGCAGTTCTTC	CASRRAENEQFF
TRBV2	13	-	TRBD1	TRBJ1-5	TGTGCCAGCGGAAGACAGGGGGTTCAGCCCCAGCATTTT	CASGRQGVQPQHF
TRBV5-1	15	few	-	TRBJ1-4	TGCGCCAGCAAGGAAGGGGCTGCAACTAATGAAAAACTGTTTTTT	CASKEGAATNEKLFF
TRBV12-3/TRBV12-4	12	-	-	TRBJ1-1	TGTGCCAGCAGGCCTCGGGGAGGGGAAGCTTTCTTT	CASRPRGGEAFF
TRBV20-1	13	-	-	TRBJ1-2	TGCAGTGCTAGTAGAGGACAGTACTATGGCTACACCTTC	CSASRGQYYGYTF
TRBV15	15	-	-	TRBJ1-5	TGTGCCACCAGCAGAGACCGATTAAGCAATCAGCCCCAGCATTTT	CATSRDRLSNQPQHF
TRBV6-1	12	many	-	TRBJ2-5	TGTGCCAGCAGTGAAGCGGTAGAGACCCAGTACTTC	CASSEAVETQYF
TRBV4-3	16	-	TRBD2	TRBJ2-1	TGCGCCAGCAGCCAAGTGGCGGGAGGGTCCTACAATGAGCAGTTCTTC	CASSQVAGGSYNEQFF
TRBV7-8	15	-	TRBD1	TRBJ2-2	TGTGCCAGCAGCCTAGGGACAGGCTACACCGGGGAGCTGTTTTTT	CASSLGTGYTGELFF
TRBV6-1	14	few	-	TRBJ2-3	TGTGCCAGCGAACAGCGGGCCGCCGGAGATACGCAGTATTTT	CASEQRAAGDTQYF
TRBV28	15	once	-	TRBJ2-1	TGTGCCAGCAGAGGGGGAGGGTCCCCCTACAATGAGCAGTTCTTC	CASRGGGSPYNEQFF
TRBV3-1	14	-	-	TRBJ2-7	TGTGCCAGCTGGGGAACAGGAGAATTCTACGGGCAGTACTTC	CASWGTGEFYGQYF
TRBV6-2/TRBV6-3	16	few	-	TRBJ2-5	TGTGCCAGCAGTTACGGTCCTAGCGAGTACCAAGAGACCCAGTACTTC	CASSYGPSEYQETQYF
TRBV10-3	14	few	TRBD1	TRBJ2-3	TGTGCCATCAGTACAGGGGTTTTAGGAGATACGCAGTATTTT	CAISTGVLGDTQYF
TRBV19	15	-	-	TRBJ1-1	TGTGCCAGTAGTATAGGCCCACGACCCGACACTGAAGCTTTCTTT	CASSIGPRPDTEAFF
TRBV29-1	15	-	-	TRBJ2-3	TGCAGCGTTACCTCCGAGGGGCGCATCACAGATACGCAGTATTTT	CSVTSEGRITDTQYF
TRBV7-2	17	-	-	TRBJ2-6	TGTGCCAGCAGCTTTGGGGGTAAGACCTCTGGGACCAACGTCCTGACTTTC	CASSFGGKTSGTNVLTF
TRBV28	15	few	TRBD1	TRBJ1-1	TGTGCCAGCATGAGGACAGGGGGTGTGAACACTGAAGCTTTCTTT	CASMRTGGVNTEAFF
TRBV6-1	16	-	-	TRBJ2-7	TGTGCCAGCAGCCCCAGCCGCCGACAGAAGGTCGCCGAGCAGTACTTC	CASSPSRRQKVAEQYF
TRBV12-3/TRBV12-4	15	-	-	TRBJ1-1	TGTGCCAGCAGTACCCAGCAGGGGCGAAGCACTGAAGCTTTCTTT	CASSTQQGRSTEAFF
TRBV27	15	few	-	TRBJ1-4	TGTGCCAGCAGTCCTCGGACAGTCAGGGGCGAAAAACTGTTTTTT	CASSPRTVRGEKLFF
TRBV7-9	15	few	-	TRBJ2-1	TGTGCCAGCAGCTTTAGCGAGAGAGGGATCGAAAAGCAGTTCTTC	CASSFSERGIEKQFF
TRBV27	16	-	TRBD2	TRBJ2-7	TGTGCCAGCACCCCTGAGTGGATCAGCGGGAGATCCGAGCAGTACTTC	CASTPEWISGRSEQYF
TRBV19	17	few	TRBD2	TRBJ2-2	TGTGCCAGTAGTCCCCCTTCGGGAGGGATAAGCACCGGGGAGCTGTTTTTT	CASSPPSGGISTGELFF
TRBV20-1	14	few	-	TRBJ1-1	TGCAGTGCTAGATCTCGTAGGGGCGGGACTGAAGCTTTCTTT	CSARSRRGGTEAFF